A selection of T cell receptor beta chains follows, all from one sample in a study of cytomegalovirus exposure and HLA in healthy donors. Assay: immunoSEQ multiplex PCR; the TCRdb copy retains only in-frame clones and omits some. The repertoire holds about 170,000 clones, with over 75% as singletons. The sequenced material came from PBMCs. These receptors were taken from a woman aged 45-60 years in good health and CMV-seropositive. The CDR3 runs from the conserved cysteine through the conserved F or W. D genes are given only for firm matches. Clone size is not always given. Where it is, it says once, few, many or a class for expanded clones.

clone_size: NA
v_call: TRBV6-6
d_call: NA
cdr3_aa: CASSRRQDNSYGYTF

clone_size: few
v_call: TRBV29-1
d_call: TRBD1
cdr3_aa: CSVQGVRGNEQFF

clone_size: NA
v_call: TRBV5-6
d_call: TRBD1
cdr3_aa: CASSLGTGGKTQYF

clone_size: NA
v_call: TRBV19
d_call: NA
cdr3_aa: CASSLLWGGYNEQFF

clone_size: once
v_call: TRBV6-6
d_call: NA
cdr3_aa: CASSYSPGLYEQYF

clone_size: NA
v_call: TRBV7-2
d_call: NA
cdr3_aa: CASSLARGNIQYF

clone_size: NA
v_call: TRBV6-6
d_call: NA
cdr3_aa: CASSSTPEAFF

clone_size: NA
v_call: TRBV19
d_call: TRBD1
cdr3_aa: CASSPQGDPGQYLF

clone_size: NA
v_call: TRBV29-1
d_call: NA
cdr3_aa: CSVAGGAHGYTF

clone_size: NA
v_call: TRBV6-5
d_call: NA
cdr3_aa: CASSYRQVRYNEQFF

clone_size: few
v_call: TRBV5-4
d_call: TRBD2
cdr3_aa: CASRGLTSGSGNEQFF

clone_size: few
v_call: TRBV27
d_call: TRBD1
cdr3_aa: CASLTTGGTEAFF

clone_size: many
v_call: TRBV2
d_call: TRBD1
cdr3_aa: CASRARGVITEAFF

clone_size: few
v_call: TRBV9
d_call: NA
cdr3_aa: CASSVELVRSYNEQFF

clone_size: NA
v_call: TRBV5-1
d_call: TRBD1
cdr3_aa: CASSPNTGQGVYGYTF

clone_size: NA
v_call: TRBV2
d_call: NA
cdr3_aa: CASSLGSGPTGDTQYF

clone_size: NA
v_call: TRBV7-2
d_call: NA
cdr3_aa: CASSFHNTGELFF

clone_size: NA
v_call: TRBV6-5
d_call: NA
cdr3_aa: CASSYSSNPSNYGYTF

clone_size: NA
v_call: TRBV6-5
d_call: NA
cdr3_aa: CASSLGSYLYNEQFF

clone_size: NA
v_call: TRBV29-1
d_call: TRBD2
cdr3_aa: CSVEDPLAGSPYNEQFF

clone_size: NA
v_call: TRBV6-5
d_call: TRBD1
cdr3_aa: CASSQRDRGKETQYF

clone_size: NA
v_call: TRBV2
d_call: TRBD2
cdr3_aa: CASSERTSGVDEQFF

clone_size: few
v_call: TRBV7-8
d_call: NA
cdr3_aa: CASSLGTDEAFF

clone_size: few
v_call: TRBV10-3
d_call: NA
cdr3_aa: CAISEPETGDTEAFF

clone_size: once
v_call: TRBV5-6
d_call: NA
cdr3_aa: CASSLGREQYF

clone_size: NA
v_call: TRBV20-1
d_call: NA
cdr3_aa: CSTQRYGYTF

clone_size: NA
v_call: TRBV7-3
d_call: TRBD2
cdr3_aa: CASSLTGSGSSGETQYF